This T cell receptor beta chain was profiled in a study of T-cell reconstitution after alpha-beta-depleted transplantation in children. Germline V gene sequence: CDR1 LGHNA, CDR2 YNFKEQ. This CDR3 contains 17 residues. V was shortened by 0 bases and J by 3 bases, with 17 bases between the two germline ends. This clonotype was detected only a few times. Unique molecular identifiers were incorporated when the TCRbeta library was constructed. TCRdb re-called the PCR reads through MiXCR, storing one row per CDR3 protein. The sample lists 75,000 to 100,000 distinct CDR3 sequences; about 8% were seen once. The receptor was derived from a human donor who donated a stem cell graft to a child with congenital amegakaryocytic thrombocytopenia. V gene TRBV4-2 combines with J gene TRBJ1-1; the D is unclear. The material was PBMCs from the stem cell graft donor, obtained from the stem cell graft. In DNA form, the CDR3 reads TGTGCCAGCAGCCAAGATCTGGCTGGGTCAACCCACACTGAAGCTTTCTTT. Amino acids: CASSQDLAGSTHTEAFF.